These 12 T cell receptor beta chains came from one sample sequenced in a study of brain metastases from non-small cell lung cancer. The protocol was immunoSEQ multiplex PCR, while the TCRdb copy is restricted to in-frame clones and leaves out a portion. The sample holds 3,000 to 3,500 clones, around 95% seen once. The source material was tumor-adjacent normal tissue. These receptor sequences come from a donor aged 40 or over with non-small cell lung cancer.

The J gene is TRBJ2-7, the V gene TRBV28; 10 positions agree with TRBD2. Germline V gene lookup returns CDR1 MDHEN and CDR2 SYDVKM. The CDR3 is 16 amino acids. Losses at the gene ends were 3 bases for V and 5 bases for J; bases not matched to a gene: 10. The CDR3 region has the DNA TGTGCCAGCAGTTTGGGAGCGGGAGGGCCGTTGGACGAGCAGTACTTC. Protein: CASSLGAGGPLDEQYF.

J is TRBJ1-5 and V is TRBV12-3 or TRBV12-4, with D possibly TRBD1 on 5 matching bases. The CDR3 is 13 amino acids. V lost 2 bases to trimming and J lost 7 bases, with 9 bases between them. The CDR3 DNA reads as TGTGCCAGCAGTTTACAGGGAACCCAGCCCCAGCATTTT. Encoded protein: CASSLQGTQPQHF.

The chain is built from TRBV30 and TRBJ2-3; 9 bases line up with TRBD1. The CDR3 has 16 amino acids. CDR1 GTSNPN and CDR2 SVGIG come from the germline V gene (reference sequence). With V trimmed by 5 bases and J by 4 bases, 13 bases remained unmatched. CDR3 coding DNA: TGTGCCTGGGCGACCGGGACAGGGAGGTGGGCAGATACGCAGTATTTT. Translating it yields CAWATGTGRWADTQYF.

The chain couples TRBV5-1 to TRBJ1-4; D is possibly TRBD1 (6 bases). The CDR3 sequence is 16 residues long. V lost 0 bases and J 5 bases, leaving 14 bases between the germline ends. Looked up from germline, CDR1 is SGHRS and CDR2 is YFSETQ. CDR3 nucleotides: TGCGCCAGCAGCTTGGTGGGGGGCCGCCGAAATGAAAAACTGTTTTTT. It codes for CASSLVGGRRNEKLFF. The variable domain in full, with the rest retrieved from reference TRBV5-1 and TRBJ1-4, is KAGVTQTPRYLIKTRGQQVTLSCSPISGHRSVSWYQQTPGQGLQFLFEYFSETQRNKGNFPGRFSGRQFSNSRSEMNVSTLELGDSALYLCASSLVGGRRNEKLFFGSGTQLSVL.

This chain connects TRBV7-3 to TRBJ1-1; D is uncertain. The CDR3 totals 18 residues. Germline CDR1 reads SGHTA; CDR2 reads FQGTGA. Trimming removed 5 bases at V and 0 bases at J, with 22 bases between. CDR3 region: CASSLSSTSPFMNTEAFF. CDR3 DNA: TGTGCCAGCAGCCTATCTTCGACCTCGCCCTTCATGAACACTGAAGCTTTCTTT.

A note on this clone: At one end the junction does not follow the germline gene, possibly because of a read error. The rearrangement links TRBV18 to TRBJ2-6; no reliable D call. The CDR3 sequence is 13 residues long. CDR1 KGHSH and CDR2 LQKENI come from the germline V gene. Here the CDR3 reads CASSTPGTNVLTF. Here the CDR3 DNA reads TGTGCCAGCTCTACCCCTGGGACCAACGTCCTGACTTTC.

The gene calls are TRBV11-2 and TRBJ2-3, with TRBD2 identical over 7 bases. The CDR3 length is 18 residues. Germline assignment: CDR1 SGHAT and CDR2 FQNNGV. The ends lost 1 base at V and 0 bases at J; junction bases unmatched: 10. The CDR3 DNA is TGTGCCAGCAGCTTAGTCCCAAGGACTAGACCTAGCACAGATACGCAGTATTTT. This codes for CASSLVPRTRPSTDTQYF.

CDR3 nucleotide sequence: TGTGCCAGCAGCGTAGACAGGGAGACTGAAGCTTTCTTT. Translation: CASSVDRETEAFF. The chain recombines TRBV5-4 with TRBJ1-1, with 7 bases aligning to TRBD1. Germline trimming cut 4 bases from V and 5 bases from J; bases unmatched to any gene: 5. Germline CDR1 reads SGHNT; CDR2 reads YYREEE (reference sequence). This CDR3 is 13 amino acids long.

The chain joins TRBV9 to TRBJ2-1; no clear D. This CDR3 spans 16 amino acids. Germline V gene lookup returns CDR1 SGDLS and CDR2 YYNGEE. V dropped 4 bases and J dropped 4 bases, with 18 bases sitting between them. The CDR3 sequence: CASSPQGSALYNEQFF. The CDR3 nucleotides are TGTGCCAGCAGCCCCCAAGGGTCAGCCCTTTACAATGAGCAGTTCTTC.

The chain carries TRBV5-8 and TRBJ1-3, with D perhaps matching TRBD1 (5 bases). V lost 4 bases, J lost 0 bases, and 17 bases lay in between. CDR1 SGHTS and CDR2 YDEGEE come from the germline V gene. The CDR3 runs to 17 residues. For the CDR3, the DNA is TGTGCCAGCAGCCCTCGGATCACAGGAATCTCTGGAAACACCATATATTTT. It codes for CASSPRITGISGNTIYF.

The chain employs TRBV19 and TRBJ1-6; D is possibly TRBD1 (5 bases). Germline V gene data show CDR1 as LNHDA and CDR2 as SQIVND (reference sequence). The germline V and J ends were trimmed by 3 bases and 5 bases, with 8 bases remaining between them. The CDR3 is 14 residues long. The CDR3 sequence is CASSITRDNSPLHF. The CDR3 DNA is TGTGCCAGTAGTATCACCAGGGATAATTCACCCCTCCACTTT.

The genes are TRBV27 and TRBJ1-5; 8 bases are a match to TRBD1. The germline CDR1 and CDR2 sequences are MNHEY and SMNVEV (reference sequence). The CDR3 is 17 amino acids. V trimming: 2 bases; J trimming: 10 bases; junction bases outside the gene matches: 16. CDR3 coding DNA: TGTGCCAGCAGTTTACTCGGGGGACAGGAGGCCCCTAGACCCCAGCATTTT. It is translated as CASSLLGGQEAPRPQHF.